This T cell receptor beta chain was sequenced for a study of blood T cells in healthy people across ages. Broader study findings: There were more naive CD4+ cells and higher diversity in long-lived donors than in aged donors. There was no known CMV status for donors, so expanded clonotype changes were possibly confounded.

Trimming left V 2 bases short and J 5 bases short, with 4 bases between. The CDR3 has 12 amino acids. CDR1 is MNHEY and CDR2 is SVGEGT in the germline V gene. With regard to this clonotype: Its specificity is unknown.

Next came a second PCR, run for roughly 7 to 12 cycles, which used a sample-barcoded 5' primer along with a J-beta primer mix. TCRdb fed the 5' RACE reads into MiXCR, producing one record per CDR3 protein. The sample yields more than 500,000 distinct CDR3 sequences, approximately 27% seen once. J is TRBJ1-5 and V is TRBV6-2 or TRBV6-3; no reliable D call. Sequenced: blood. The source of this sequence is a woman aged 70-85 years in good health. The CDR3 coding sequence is TGTGCCAGCAGTTACCCCTATCAGCCCCAGCATTTT. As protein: CASSYPYQPQHF.